This T cell receptor (beta chain) was sequenced in a study of regulatory T cells in long-lasting Graves disease. Across the study: Patients with new Graves' disease had used antithyroid drugs below 3 months.

The TCR beta library used iRepertoire HTBI primers with Arm-PCR amplification of CDR3. One entry per CDR3 protein, called by TCRdb with MiXCR from the multiplex PCR reads. In the table there are about 440,000 distinct CDR3 sequences, around 17% of which are singletons. Germline V gene sequence: CDR1 DFQATT, CDR2 SNEGSKA (reference sequence). This CDR3 has 16 amino acids. The junction had 8 bases not matched to a gene; V was cut back by 3 bases and J by 3 bases. Time point noted: newly diagnosed GD, antithyroid drugs for less than 3 months. RNA isolated from PBMCs was used to make the TCR library. Separately, the same data were catalogued under a study of T cells in Graves' hyperthyroidism and ophthalmopathy. In that study: The study excluded patients with uncontrolled infection, other autoimmune disease, pregnancy or lactation.

The TCR originated in a young woman with Graves disease. The chain carries TRBV20-1 and TRBJ2-2; 9 nucleotides align to TRBD2. This specimen consisted of peripheral blood mononuclear cells (PBMCs), obtained at new diagnosis, from a patient treated with antithyroid drugs. In nucleotides, the CDR3 is TGCAGTGCTAGGCGTCCCGGGACTAGCCACACCGGGGAGCTGTTTTTT. It yields the protein CSARRPGTSHTGELFF.